These 26 T cell receptor beta chains came from one sample sequenced in a study of blood T cell repertoires in COVID-19 (dated by TCRdb to about 2020). To prepare the library, the immunoSEQ multiplex PCR assay was applied. TCRdb holds this immuneACCESS table with in-frame rearrangements only. Some clones are missing; in checked studies, unresolved V genes explain under half, and the rest has no known cause. The sample yields roughly 14,000 clones; less than 90% were counted once. Of the sample, about 16% falls within the top ten clones. Sequenced: peripheral blood. The receptors stem from a human donor in a cohort sampled during active COVID-19.

This clone was counted once. This sequence joins TRBV15 and TRBJ1-5; possible D gene TRBD1, 6 bases. Between the trimmed V and J ends, which lost 0 bases and 9 bases, there was a span of 9 bases. This CDR3 has 13 residues. Germline V lookup: CDR1 LNHNV, CDR2 YYDKDF (reference sequence). CDR3 region: CATSRDRGRPQHF. The CDR3 region has the DNA TGTGCCACCAGCAGAGACAGGGGTAGGCCCCAGCATTTT.

This clone was detected only once. V gene TRBV20-1 combines with J gene TRBJ1-2, with 10 bases lining up with TRBD1. CDR1 and CDR2 (germline): DFQATT, SNEGSKA (reference sequence). CDR3 size: 14 residues. V lost 3 bases, J lost 3 bases, and 4 bases stayed unmatched. The CDR3 loop is CSASWDRGDYGYTF. As DNA, the CDR3 is TGCAGTGCTAGTTGGGACAGGGGAGACTATGGCTACACCTTC.

The chain uses TRBV5-1 and TRBJ2-3; D remains unclear. Germline assignment: CDR1 SGHRS and CDR2 YFSETQ. Trimming cost V 3 bases and J 5 bases, with 7 bases left between them. There are 12 residues in the CDR3. The CDR3 is CASSSTVDTQYF. CDR3 nucleotides: TGCGCCAGCAGCTCGACTGTAGATACGCAGTATTTT.

The chain is built from TRBV3-1 (or the pseudogene TRBV3-2) and TRBJ2-7; the D is unclear. The CDR3 spans 14 residues. Germline V CDR1 and CDR2: LGHDT, YNNKEL (reference sequence). Trimming took 1 base from V and 1 from J, leaving 8 bases between them. The CDR3 loop is CASSQGTVSYEQYF. CDR3 nucleotides: TGTGCCAGCAGCCAAGGTACAGTTTCCTACGAGCAGTACTTC.

V usage is TRBV19 and J usage is TRBJ2-7; TRBD1 matches 12 bases. CDR1 LNHDA and CDR2 SQIVND come from the germline V gene (reference sequence). This CDR3 region has 14 residues. V was clipped by 9 bases and J by 7 bases; unmatched bases: 10. CDR3: CASQGQGALREQYF. DNA for the CDR3: TGTGCCAGCCAGGGACAGGGGGCTTTGAGGGAGCAGTACTTC.

V usage is TRBV5-4 and J usage is TRBJ2-7, with TRBD2 matching 9 bases. Per germline, CDR1 SGHNT and CDR2 YYREEE (reference sequence). J lost 6 bases, V lost 5 bases, and 9 bases had no gene match. This CDR3 has 14 residues. The CDR3 here is CASSLAGSSGEQYF. Written as DNA, the CDR3 is TGTGCCAGCAGTCTAGCGGGGAGCTCGGGCGAGCAGTACTTC.

This chain's CDR3 is CSVAPGASGIYNEQFF. CDR3 DNA: TGCAGCGTTGCGCCGGGGGCTAGCGGAATCTACAATGAGCAGTTCTTC. The chain uses TRBV29-1 and TRBJ2-1; D is perhaps TRBD2 (7 bases). Germline V gene data show CDR1 as SQVTM and CDR2 as ANQGSEA. The V end lost 4 bases, the J end lost 3 bases, and 19 bases lay between the germline ends. This CDR3 is built from 16 residues.

In this sample, this clone turned up once. The chain combines TRBV19 with TRBJ1-1; possibly TRBD1 for D (6 bases). CDR1 LNHDA and CDR2 SQIVND come from the germline V gene (reference sequence). CDR3 length: 13 amino acids. Trimming left V 8 bases short and J 1 base short, with 11 bases between. This chain's CDR3 is CASGEGGNTEAFF. In DNA form, the CDR3 reads TGTGCCAGTGGGGAGGGGGGGAACACTGAAGCTTTCTTT.

J is TRBJ2-7 and V is TRBV6-5, with TRBD2 identical over 12 bases. Germline CDR1 and CDR2: MNHEY and SVGAGI. This CDR3 comprises 15 residues. Trimming took 4 bases from V and 3 from J; bases not matched to a gene: 4. The CDR3 nucleotides read TGTGCCAGCAGTTTGCGACTAGCGGGGGTCTACGAGCAGTACTTC. Translating gives CASSLRLAGVYEQYF.

V is TRBV5-8 and J is TRBJ1-2; 8 bases are a match to TRBD1. V gave up 2 bases and J gave up 4 bases; unmatched junction bases: 13. The CDR3 runs to 17 residues. Germline CDR1 SGHTS, CDR2 YDEGEE. The CDR3 region has the DNA TGTGCCAGCAGCTTCCGACAGGGGACCCGTAGCGGCTATGGCTACACCTTC. As protein: CASSFRQGTRSGYGYTF.

The J gene is TRBJ2-1, the V gene TRBV6-6; 12 positions match TRBD2. The V gene end was trimmed by 6 bases and the J gene end by 6 bases; junction bases not matched to a gene: 9. Germline-derived CDR1 and CDR2 are MNHNY and SVGAGI (reference sequence). The CDR3 has 16 residues. This CDR3 is CASRGLAGGPGNEQFF. CDR3 DNA: TGTGCCAGCAGGGGGCTAGCGGGGGGGCCCGGCAATGAGCAGTTCTTC.

The V gene is TRBV27, the J gene TRBJ1-5; D remains ambiguous. From germline, CDR1 is MNHEY and CDR2 SMNVEV (reference sequence). The CDR3 is made up of 14 amino acids. Trimming cost V 5 bases and J 4 bases, with 12 bases left between them. The CDR3 is CASSPEPHNQPQHF. The CDR3 region has the DNA TGTGCCAGCAGTCCCGAGCCCCATAATCAGCCCCAGCATTTT.

The gene calls are TRBV5-4 and TRBJ2-5; weak D call: TRBD1 (6 bases). Between the trimmed V and J ends, which lost 2 bases and 5 bases, there was a span of 13 bases. Germline-derived CDR1 and CDR2 are SGHNT and YYREEE (reference sequence). The CDR3 sequence is 14 residues long. CDR3 sequence reads: CASSLWGRQETQYF. CDR3 DNA sequence: TGTGCCAGCAGCTTATGGGGGCGCCAGGAGACCCAGTACTTC.

This chain links TRBV24-1 with TRBJ2-6; 7 bases line up with TRBD1. The trim removed 3 bases at V and 0 bases at J, leaving 4 bases unmatched. The CDR3 consists of 17 residues. Per the germline V gene, CDR1 is KGHDR and CDR2 is SFDVKD. The CDR3 nucleotides are TGTGCCACCAGTGATGCCAGGGGGAACTCTGGGGCCAACGTCCTGACTTTC. This translates into CATSDARGNSGANVLTF.

This clone appeared a single time. Within the sample, other DNA sequences also encode this same CDR3. The V gene is TRBV24-1, the J gene TRBJ2-2, with 7 bases identical to TRBD2. This CDR3 region has 13 residues. The V gene's germline CDR1 is KGHDR and CDR2 SFDVKD. After removal of 9 bases from V and 5 bases from J, the junction contained 5 bases not matched to a gene. The CDR3 spells CATGLVGTGELFF. In DNA, the CDR3 is TGTGCCACCGGACTAGTCGGAACCGGGGAGCTGTTTTTT.

The chain is built from TRBV10-3 and TRBJ2-2; tentatively, D is TRBD2 (6 bases). The CDR3 consists of 15 residues. The germline gives CDR1 ENHRY, CDR2 SYGVKD. Deletions cut 3 bases from V and 5 bases from J, with 13 bases between. The CDR3 protein is CAISDSLAGTGELFF. CDR3 bases: TGTGCCATCAGTGATTCACTAGCAGGTACCGGGGAGCTGTTTTTT.

V and J are TRBV9 and TRBJ1-3, with D unresolved. Trimming removed 1 base at V and 1 base at J, with 9 bases between. CDR3 length: 15 residues. Germline values: CDR1 SGDLS, CDR2 YYNGEE. This CDR3 is CASSVSVESGNTIYF. The CDR3 DNA follows: TGTGCCAGCAGCGTATCGGTTGAGTCTGGAAACACCATATATTTT.

J is TRBJ2-5 and V is TRBV18; tentatively, D is TRBD2 (6 bases). V was shortened by 4 bases and J by 3 bases, with 12 bases between the two germline ends. In germline, CDR1 is KGHSH, CDR2 LQKENI. The CDR3 is 14 residues long. The CDR3 sequence is CASSLGTVEETQYF. The CDR3 DNA is TGTGCCAGCTCACTCGGGACTGTCGAAGAGACCCAGTACTTC.

This clone was observed a single time. This chain joins TRBV5-4 and TRBJ2-2, with unresolved D. Germline V CDR1 and CDR2: SGHNT, YYREEE (reference sequence). V was pared by 1 base and J by 0 bases, with 10 bases between. The CDR3 runs 16 residues. In nucleotides, the CDR3 is TGTGCCAGCAGCTTGTATGCAGATACGAACACCGGGGAGCTGTTTTTT. This codes for CASSLYADTNTGELFF.

The rearrangement uses TRBV6-5 and TRBJ2-2; 7 bases agree with TRBD2. Germline CDR1 and CDR2: MNHEY and SVGAGI. The trim removed 6 bases at V and 6 bases at J, leaving 7 bases unmatched. This CDR3 spans 14 amino acids. The CDR3 DNA reads as TGTGCCAGCAGATTAAAGCGGGACGCCGGGGAGCTGTTTTTT. The encoded protein is CASRLKRDAGELFF.

The V and J genes are TRBV11-2 and TRBJ1-1; tentative D call: TRBD1 (6 bases). V was clipped by 0 bases and J by 4 bases, with 9 bases between them. The CDR3 totals 14 residues. Germline values: CDR1 SGHAT, CDR2 FQNNGV. The CDR3 nucleotides read TGTGCCAGCAGCTTAGATATGGGGGCCACTGAAGCTTTCTTT. Translated: CASSLDMGATEAFF.

The V and J genes are TRBV19 and TRBJ2-2; a possible D gene is TRBD1 (6 bases). CDR3 size: 13 residues. Per germline, CDR1 LNHDA and CDR2 SQIVND (reference sequence). Between the trimmed V and J ends, which lost 8 bases and 4 bases, there was a span of 11 bases. The CDR3 reads CASDTGSTGELFF. The CDR3 coding sequence is TGTGCCAGTGACACAGGGTCCACCGGGGAGCTGTTTTTT. Supplemented by reference TRBV19 and TRBJ2-2, the full variable domain reads DGGITQSPKYLFRKEGQNVTLSCEQNLNHDAMYWYRQDPGQGLRLIYYSQIVNDFQKGDIAEGYSVSREKKESFPLTVTSAQKNPTAFYLCASDTGSTGELFFGEGSRLTVL.

This sequence joins TRBV29-1 and TRBJ2-2; D unresolved. Looked up from germline, CDR1 is SQVTM and CDR2 is ANQGSEA. The CDR3 runs to 14 residues. V lost 0 bases to trimming and J lost 7 bases, with 12 bases between them. Here the CDR3 reads CSVEELGQSGELFF. The CDR3 coding sequence is TGCAGCGTTGAAGAATTGGGCCAGAGCGGGGAGCTGTTTTTT.

The table lists this clone with a count of one. J is TRBJ2-3 and V is TRBV5-1, with D unclear. This CDR3 has 14 amino acids. The V end was cut by 0 bases, the J end by 0 bases, with 5 bases between. Looked up from germline, CDR1 is SGHRS and CDR2 is YFSETQ. The CDR3 is CASSLGESTDTQYF. CDR3 sequence (DNA): TGCGCCAGCAGCTTGGGAGAGAGCACAGATACGCAGTATTTT.

CDR3 in DNA: TGTGCCAGCAGTGAATCCTTGAACACTGAAGCTTTCTTT. Protein: CASSESLNTEAFF. The gene calls are TRBV6-4 and TRBJ1-1; no definite D call. This CDR3 region has 13 residues. Germline CDR1 is MRHNA and CDR2 is SNTAGT. The ends were cut back, 3 bases at V and 0 bases at J, with 5 bases in the middle.

This chain uses TRBV7-2 with TRBJ2-3; TRBD2 agrees at 11 bases. This CDR3 spans 15 amino acids. Trimming at V came to 5 bases and at J to 3 bases, leaving 4 bases not matched to a gene. Germline assignment: CDR1 SGHTA and CDR2 FQGNSA. The CDR3 spells CASSTRLAGTDTQYF. For the CDR3, the DNA is TGTGCCAGCAGCACCCGACTAGCGGGGACAGATACGCAGTATTTT. Using reference TRBV7-2 and TRBJ2-3 for the parts outside the CDR3, the full variable domain is GAGVSQSPSNKVTEKGKDVELRCDPISGHTALYWYRQSLGQGLEFLIYFQGNSAPDKSGLPSDRFSAERTGGSVSTLTIQRTQQEDSAVYLCASSTRLAGTDTQYFGPGTRLTVL.